Below, 22 T cell receptor beta chains from the same sample are listed, as sequenced in a study of shared T cell receptors in the human thymus. Some clones are missing from TCRdb's copy, which holds only in-frame ones; the method was immunoSEQ multiplex PCR. The sample carries some 640,000 clones, approximately 87% recorded once. This sample was shared with a second study, whose subject was human thymus T cells.

Sequenced input: thymocytes. Receptors originate from a boy in the first two years of life with a congenital heart defect.

Comments on this clone: An end of the junction differs from the germline gene, which may be a read error. Other DNA sequences in this specimen translate into the identical CDR3. This chain uses TRBV27 with TRBJ1-6; D is uncertain. The CDR3 runs to 11 residues. Germline CDR1 reads MNHEY; CDR2 reads SMNVEV (reference sequence). The CDR3 sequence: CAERTNSPLHF. CDR3 DNA sequence: TGTGCCGAGCGCACTAATTCCCCCCTCCACTTT.

This clone was detected a few times. The J gene is TRBJ2-7, the V gene TRBV7-2; TRBD2 matches at 13 bases. CDR3 length equals 15 residues. Germline V gene data show CDR1 as SGHTA and CDR2 as FQGNSA. J gave up 4 bases and V 4 bases, and 4 bases lay outside the gene matches. The CDR3 here is CASSSGLAGNYEQYF. CDR3 nucleotide sequence: TGTGCCAGCAGCTCGGGACTAGCGGGGAATTACGAGCAGTACTTC.

This clone occurred once. This chain connects TRBV29-1 to TRBJ2-1; tentatively, D is TRBD2 (5 bases). The CDR3 extends over 17 amino acids. V dropped 7 bases and J dropped 2 bases, with 24 bases sitting between them. Germline CDR1 reads SQVTM; CDR2 reads ANQGSEA. The CDR3 DNA follows: TGCAGCGCCCGTGCGTCTGGCGGAAGGAGGCCCTACAATGAGCAGTTCTTC. Translating gives CSARASGGRRPYNEQFF.

This clone was counted between two and nine times. The rearrangement links TRBV5-1 to TRBJ1-6, with no clear D. The CDR3 has 14 amino acids. V was shortened by 0 bases and J by 11 bases, with 12 bases between the two germline ends. Germline V gene sequence: CDR1 SGHRS, CDR2 YFSETQ. The CDR3 sequence: CASSLDDPAPPLHF. CDR3 sequence (DNA): TGCGCCAGCAGCTTGGATGATCCCGCGCCACCCCTCCACTTT.

The V gene is TRBV4-2, the J gene TRBJ2-7; 8 bases are a match to TRBD1. The CDR3 sequence is 15 residues long. The V segment lost 4 bases and the J segment 4 bases; nucleotides outside the gene matches: 9. Per germline, CDR1 LGHNA and CDR2 YNFKEQ. The CDR3 DNA is TGTGCCAGCAGCCTAGCAAGACAGGGGATATACGAGCAGTACTTC. This codes for CASSLARQGIYEQYF.

This sequence joins TRBV19 and TRBJ2-1; 13 nucleotides align to TRBD2. The V and J ends lost 3 bases and 6 bases, in that order; junction bases with no gene match: 2. The germline CDR1 and CDR2 sequences are LNHDA and SQIVND (reference sequence). The CDR3 is 15 amino acids. The CDR3: CASSIRTSGSNEQFF. The CDR3 DNA is TGTGCCAGTAGTATCCGGACTAGCGGGAGCAATGAGCAGTTCTTC. Full variable domain (outside the CDR3, taken from reference TRBV19 and TRBJ2-1): DGGITQSPKYLFRKEGQNVTLSCEQNLNHDAMYWYRQDPGQGLRLIYYSQIVNDFQKGDIAEGYSVSREKKESFPLTVTSAQKNPTAFYLCASSIRTSGSNEQFFGPGTRLTVL.

This sequence joins TRBV9 and TRBJ2-3, with TRBD2 matching 10 bases. Germline CDR1 SGDLS, CDR2 YYNGEE. There are 16 residues in the CDR3. The J segment lost 5 bases and the V segment lost 4 bases, leaving 10 bases of the junction unmatched. The CDR3 region has the DNA TGTGCCAGCAGCTTCCGTTGGCTAGCGGGGGAAGATACGCAGTATTTT. Translation gives CASSFRWLAGEDTQYF.

The chain links TRBV28 to TRBJ1-1; unclear D gene. The ends were cut back, 5 bases at V and 7 bases at J, with 11 bases in the middle. Per the germline V gene, CDR1 is MDHEN and CDR2 is SYDVKM. CDR3 size: 12 residues. In nucleotides, the CDR3 is TGTGCCAGCAGTCCTACGCCTGATGAAGCTTTCTTT. Protein product: CASSPTPDEAFF.

The chain uses TRBV10-3 and TRBJ1-4; D uncertain. The germline gives CDR1 ENHRY, CDR2 SYGVKD. The CDR3 runs 13 residues. V lost 0 bases and J 7 bases, leaving 6 bases between the germline ends. The CDR3 bases are TGTGCCATCAGTGAGTCGACTCTTGAAAAACTGTTTTTT. Translation gives CAISESTLEKLFF.

This clone has a single count. The chain joins TRBV27 to TRBJ2-5, with D perhaps TRBD1 (5 bases). The V gene's germline CDR1 is MNHEY and CDR2 SMNVEV (reference sequence). The CDR3 has 13 residues. Trimming took 1 base from V and 4 from J, leaving 7 bases between them. The DNA for the CDR3 is TGTGCCAGCAGTTTATGGCAGGGAGAGACCCAGTACTTC. Its translation: CASSLWQGETQYF.

This clone has a handful of counts. This chain uses TRBV9 with TRBJ2-5; D is possibly TRBD1 (5 bases). The CDR3 consists of 13 residues. The germline V and J ends were trimmed by 0 bases and 2 bases, with 5 bases remaining between them. Germline V gene sequence: CDR1 SGDLS, CDR2 YYNGEE. This CDR3 reads CASSVEGQETQYF. In DNA, the CDR3 is TGTGCCAGCAGCGTAGAGGGGCAAGAGACCCAGTACTTC.

This chain joins TRBV28 and TRBJ1-6, with 8 bases lining up with TRBD1. The CDR3 has 15 amino acids. Germline-derived CDR1 and CDR2 are MDHEN and SYDVKM. V lost 6 bases and J lost 8; bases outside the gene matches: 9. The CDR3, as DNA: TGTGCCAGCAGCCCTACCACAGGGGGATATTCACCCCTCCACTTT. Translating gives CASSPTTGGYSPLHF.

CDR3 coding DNA: TGTGCCAGCAGCTCCCCCGGGACTGATCAGTTCTTC. It translates to CASSSPGTDQFF. The J gene is TRBJ2-1, the V gene TRBV11-3; D is perhaps TRBD2 (6 bases). This CDR3 spans 12 amino acids. CDR1 SGHNT and CDR2 YENEEA come from the germline V gene. The V and J ends lost 4 bases and 13 bases respectively, with 14 bases between them.

V is TRBV2 and J is TRBJ2-2; 8 nucleotides agree with TRBD2. The V and J ends lost 3 bases and 4 bases, in that order; junction bases with no gene match: 4. The CDR3 length is 15 residues. CDR1 is SNHLY and CDR2 is FYNNEI in the germline V gene. The CDR3 protein is CASSEGGRITGELFF. The CDR3 DNA follows: TGTGCCAGCAGTGAGGGCGGGAGGATCACCGGGGAGCTGTTTTTT. The full variable domain, rest sourced from reference TRBV2 and TRBJ2-2, is EPEVTQTPSHQVTQMGQEVILRCVPISNHLYFYWYRQILGQKVEFLVSFYNNEISEKSEIFDDQFSVERPDGSNFTLKIRSTKLEDSAMYFCASSEGGRITGELFFGEGSRLTVL.

J is TRBJ1-1 and V is TRBV25-1; D perhaps matches TRBD1 (5 bases). Germline CDR1 is MGHDK and CDR2 is SYGVNS. V dropped 2 bases and J dropped 1 base, with 8 bases sitting between them. CDR3 length equals 14 residues. The CDR3 here is CASSEEGENTEAFF. CDR3 DNA sequence: TGTGCCAGCAGTGAAGAAGGGGAGAACACTGAAGCTTTCTTT.

The gene calls are TRBV7-9 and TRBJ1-6; 7 nucleotides line up with TRBD1. Trimming removed 4 bases from V and 0 bases from J; junction bases left unmatched: 9. There are 18 residues in the CDR3. The germline CDR1 and CDR2 sequences are SEHNR and FQNEAQ (reference sequence). The CDR3: CASSSNTGDGSYNSPLHF. CDR3 DNA sequence: TGTGCCAGCAGCTCTAACACAGGGGACGGCTCCTATAATTCACCCCTCCACTTT.

The gene calls are TRBV4-2 and TRBJ2-7; D possibly corresponds to TRBD1 (6 bases). Germline V gene sequence: CDR1 LGHNA, CDR2 YNFKEQ. V was trimmed by 2 bases and J by 6 bases, leaving 14 bases between them. This CDR3 has 14 amino acids. The CDR3 loop reads CASSQSRTASEQYF. DNA of the CDR3: TGTGCCAGCAGCCAATCCAGGACAGCCAGCGAGCAGTACTTC.

This sequence joins TRBV4-3 and TRBJ2-7; 13 nucleotides agree with TRBD2. This CDR3 contains 18 residues. Germline loops: CDR1 LGHNA, CDR2 YSLEER. The V and J ends lost 0 bases and 4 bases, in that order; junction bases with no gene match: 9. CDR3 in amino acids: CASSQEATSGGVIYEQYF. The CDR3 bases are TGCGCCAGCAGCCAAGAGGCTACTAGCGGGGGGGTAATTTACGAGCAGTACTTC.

This sequence joins TRBV14 and TRBJ2-3, with D unclear. This CDR3 has 11 residues. The germline V gene encodes CDR1 SGHDN and CDR2 FVKESK. V dropped 4 bases and J dropped 8 bases, with 7 bases sitting between them. CDR3 amino acids: CASSLLRTQYF. The DNA of the CDR3 is TGTGCCAGCAGCCTCTTGCGTACGCAGTATTTT.

The J gene is TRBJ2-7, the V gene TRBV5-1, with 10 bases lining up with TRBD2. Germline assignment: CDR1 SGHRS and CDR2 YFSETQ. CDR3 length: 16 amino acids. V shed 0 bases and J 3 bases; nucleotides not matched to a gene: 6. CDR3 in amino acids: CASSLVRTSGNYEQYF. In nucleotides, the CDR3 is TGCGCCAGCAGCTTGGTACGGACTAGCGGAAACTACGAGCAGTACTTC.

The gene calls are TRBV29-1 and TRBJ1-1, with 11 bases identical to TRBD1. This CDR3 is 16 amino acids long. Germline V gene sequence: CDR1 SQVTM, CDR2 ANQGSEA. The J segment lost 5 bases and the V segment lost 2 bases, leaving 10 bases of the junction unmatched. Written as DNA, the CDR3 is TGCAGCGTTGAAAAGAGGACAGGGGGCCGCCAAACTGAAGCTTTCTTT. Amino acids: CSVEKRTGGRQTEAFF.

The V and J genes are TRBV28 and TRBJ2-3; perhaps TRBD2 as D (6 bases). The ends were cut back, 5 bases at V and 1 base at J, with 16 bases in the middle. The length of the CDR3 is 16 residues. Germline-derived CDR1 and CDR2 are MDHEN and SYDVKM. CDR3 protein: CASSPWSGQRTDTQYF. Here the CDR3 DNA reads TGTGCCAGCAGTCCCTGGAGCGGGCAACGCACAGATACGCAGTATTTT.